What follows are 10 T cell receptor beta chains derived from one specimen sequenced in a study of tumor-infiltrating lymphocytes in primary liver carcinoma. RNA was extracted from whole blood without cell sorting, alongside germline DNA. From roughly 0.5 ug total RNA, TCR beta cDNA was generated with a primer in the constant region. Amplification in three nested multiplex PCR rounds with slightly modified ARM-PCR gave rise to TCR beta libraries. The first two PCR rounds, approximately 10 cycles each, used TRBV1-TRBV30 forward primers and a C-beta reverse primer. TCRdb reanalysed the multiplex PCR reads using MiXCR and keeps one entry per CDR3 protein. This sample has about 200,000 distinct CDR3 sequences, with approximately 65% found just once. Sequencing used peripheral blood. These receptors were collected from a woman in her sixties or seventies with primary liver carcinoma and hepatitis B virus infection.

Points on this clonotype: The junction departs from the called germline gene at one end, perhaps through a read error. This chain connects TRBV11-2 to TRBJ2-1; D possibly corresponds to TRBD2 (6 bases). CDR3 length: 15 amino acids. Germline values: CDR1 SGHAT, CDR2 FQNNGV. CDR3: CASSPAASAYNEQLF. The CDR3 nucleotides are TGTGCCAGCAGCCCCGCGGCTAGCGCATACAACGAGCAGCTCTTC.

Remarks on this clonotype: Just one base apart from a much larger clone, this may be a read error. The gene calls are TRBV12-3 or TRBV12-4 and TRBJ2-6; tentative D call: TRBD1 (6 bases). This CDR3 is built from 19 residues. V was trimmed by 3 bases and J by 0 bases, leaving 18 bases between them. CDR3 bases: TGTGCCAGCAGTTTTCAGGGGCTCTTAAGCCACTCTGGGGCCAACGTCCTGACTTTC. Protein product: CASSFQGLLSHSGANVLTF.

As concerns this clonotype: This could be a read error, since a much larger clone is one nucleotide away. The chain combines TRBV5-4 with TRBJ2-5; 11 nucleotides align to TRBD2. Losses at the gene ends were 4 bases for V and 4 bases for J; bases not matched to a gene: 6. Germline CDR1 is SGHNT and CDR2 is YYREEE (reference sequence). The CDR3 is 15 amino acids. The CDR3 here is CASSTRLAGRETQYF. CDR3 coding DNA: TGTGCCAGCAGCACCAGACTAGCGGGGCGAGAGACCCAGTACTTC.

This clonotype was counted a few times. The chain carries TRBV2 and TRBJ2-7; 8 nucleotides align to TRBD2. This CDR3 is 12 amino acids long. Germline V gene lookup returns CDR1 SNHLY and CDR2 FYNNEI. The V segment lost 6 bases and the J segment 3 bases; nucleotides outside the gene matches: 1. Here the CDR3 reads CASRLADYEQYF. Written as DNA, the CDR3 is TGTGCCAGCAGACTAGCGGACTACGAGCAGTACTTC.

Notes on this clonotype: The junction departs from germline at one end; a sequencing error may be responsible. The V call is TRBV5-6, the J call TRBJ2-1; TRBD2 aligns across 10 bases. This CDR3 comprises 17 residues. The germline V gene encodes CDR1 SGHDT and CDR2 YYEEEE. The chain's CDR3 is CASSPPTPGLAYIEQLF. For the CDR3, the DNA is TGTGCCAGCAGCCCCCCCACACCGGGACTAGCGTACATTGAGCAGTTGTTC.

As regards this clonotype: Given a much more abundant clone one base away, this may be a read error. The chain has TRBV6-2 or TRBV6-3 and TRBJ1-5; no reliable D call. V dropped 1 base and J dropped 0 bases, with 4 bases sitting between them. The CDR3 has 14 amino acids. Germline CDR1 reads MNHEY; CDR2 reads SVGEGT. The CDR3 DNA reads as TGTGCCAGCAGTTACTTGAATAGCAATCAGCCCCAGCATTTT. Encoded protein: CASSYLNSNQPQHF.

As concerns this clonotype: The final CDR3 position lacks the conserved phenylalanine or tryptophan, pointing to a likely read error. The V and J genes are TRBV12-3 or TRBV12-4 and TRBJ1-5; D might be TRBD1 (5 bases). This CDR3 has 12 amino acids. V lost 4 bases and J lost 9, with 10 bases in between. The CDR3 loop reads CASSWGVLPQHL. Here the CDR3 DNA reads TGTGCCAGCAGTTGGGGGGTTCTGCCCCAGCATCTT.

This clonotype was seen repeatedly, ten times or more. The genes are TRBV4-2 and TRBJ1-1; TRBD1 might be the D (6 bases). This CDR3 is 20 amino acids long. From germline, CDR1 is LGHNA and CDR2 YNFKEQ. Deletions cut 3 bases from V and 0 bases from J, with 26 bases between. CDR3 residues: CASSQTPPGHRGLMNTEAFF. For the CDR3, the DNA is TGTGCCAGCAGCCAGACCCCACCGGGACATCGGGGGTTGATGAACACTGAAGCTTTCTTT.

The J gene is TRBJ2-2, the V gene TRBV4-1; 9 nucleotides match TRBD2. This CDR3 spans 16 amino acids. Germline CDR1 and CDR2: MGHRA and YSYEKL. Losses at the gene ends were 8 bases for V and 7 bases for J; bases not matched to a gene: 14. Here the CDR3 reads CASHNGGLATYGELFF. The DNA for the CDR3 is TGCGCCAGCCATAACGGGGGACTAGCTACGTACGGGGAGCTGTTTTTT.

This chain links TRBV11-3 with TRBJ2-2, with 7 bases lining up with TRBD2. J lost 2 bases, V lost 7 bases, and 16 bases had no gene match. The germline V gene has CDR1 SGHNT and CDR2 YENEEA. The CDR3 contains 18 residues. This CDR3 reads CASIEAGTNGINTGELFF. The CDR3 DNA is TGTGCCAGCATCGAAGCCGGGACTAACGGGATAAACACCGGGGAGCTGTTTTTT.